By sample fraction, the clone carrying this T cell receptor beta chain is medium-sized. The antigen remains undetermined. No cell fractionation was done, so the repertoire covers all unsorted peripheral blood T cells. cDNA was made from 500 ng RNA using alpha and beta constant primers. Separate chain-specific third strand synthesis with multiplexing indices produced the alpha and beta libraries. A single primer pair per chain amplified all rearrangements, with per-molecule barcodes. In TCRdb, the 5' RACE reads were re-called with MiXCR into one record per CDR3 protein. Of 11,000 to 15,000 distinct CDR3 sequences listed, 9.9% are singletons. The data are from a study of HIV-infected patients and healthy controls. Overall study findings and caveats: A major limitation was that merely sixteen HIV-infected individuals were processed.

CDR3 length: 14 amino acids. The V end was cut by 6 bases, the J end by 2 bases, with 11 bases between. Looked up from germline, CDR1 is SNHLY and CDR2 is FYNNEI. The V gene is TRBV2, the J gene TRBJ1-5, with TRBD1 as a possible D gene (6 bases). The sequence was obtained from an adult in good health. The material sequenced was blood. The CDR3 region is CASRARTGNQPQHF. As DNA, the CDR3 is TGTGCCAGCAGGGCCAGGACAGGCAATCAGCCCCAGCATTTT.